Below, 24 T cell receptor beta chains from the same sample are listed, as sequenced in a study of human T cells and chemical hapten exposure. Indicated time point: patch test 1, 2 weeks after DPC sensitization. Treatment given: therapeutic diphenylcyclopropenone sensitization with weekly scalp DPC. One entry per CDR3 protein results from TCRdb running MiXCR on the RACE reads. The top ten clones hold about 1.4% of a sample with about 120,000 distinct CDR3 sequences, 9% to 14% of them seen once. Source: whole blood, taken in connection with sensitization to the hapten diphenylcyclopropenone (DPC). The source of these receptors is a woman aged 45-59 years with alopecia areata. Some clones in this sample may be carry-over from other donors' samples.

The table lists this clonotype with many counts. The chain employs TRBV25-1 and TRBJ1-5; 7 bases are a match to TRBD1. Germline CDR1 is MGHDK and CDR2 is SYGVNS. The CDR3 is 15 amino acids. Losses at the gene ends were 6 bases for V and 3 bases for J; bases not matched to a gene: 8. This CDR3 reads CASRSTGKVNQPQHF. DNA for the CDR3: TGTGCCAGCAGATCGACAGGGAAGGTCAATCAGCCCCAGCATTTT.

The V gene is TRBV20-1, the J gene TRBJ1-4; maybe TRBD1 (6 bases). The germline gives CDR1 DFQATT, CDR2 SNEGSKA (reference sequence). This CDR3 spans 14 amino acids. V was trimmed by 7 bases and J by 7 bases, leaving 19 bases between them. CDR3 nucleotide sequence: TGCAGTGTCTCCCGAGGGGGGACCTTTGAAAAACTGTTTTTT. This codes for CSVSRGGTFEKLFF.

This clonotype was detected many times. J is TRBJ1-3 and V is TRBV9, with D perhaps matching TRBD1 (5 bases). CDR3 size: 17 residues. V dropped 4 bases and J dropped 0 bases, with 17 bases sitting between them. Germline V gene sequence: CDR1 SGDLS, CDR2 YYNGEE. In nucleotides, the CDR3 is TGTGCCAGCAGCCCCTTTGGGGGTTCCACCTCTGGAAACACCATATATTTT. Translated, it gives CASSPFGGSTSGNTIYF.

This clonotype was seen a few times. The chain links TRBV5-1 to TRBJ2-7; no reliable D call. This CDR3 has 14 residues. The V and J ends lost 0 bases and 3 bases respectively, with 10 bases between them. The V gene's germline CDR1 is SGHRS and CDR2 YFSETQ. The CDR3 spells CASSLALTGYEQYF. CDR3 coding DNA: TGCGCCAGCAGCTTGGCCTTAACGGGCTACGAGCAGTACTTC.

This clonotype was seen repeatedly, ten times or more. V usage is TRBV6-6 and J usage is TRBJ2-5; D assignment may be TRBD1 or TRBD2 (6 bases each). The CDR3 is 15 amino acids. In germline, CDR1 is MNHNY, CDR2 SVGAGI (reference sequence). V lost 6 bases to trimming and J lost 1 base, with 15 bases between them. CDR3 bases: TGTGCCAGCAGATCCCCGGGGGCTTCCCAAGAGACCCAGTACTTC. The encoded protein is CASRSPGASQETQYF.

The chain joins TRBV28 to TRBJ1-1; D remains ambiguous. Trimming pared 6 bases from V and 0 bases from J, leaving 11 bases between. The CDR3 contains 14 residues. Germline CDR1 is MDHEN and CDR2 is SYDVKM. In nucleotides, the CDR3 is TGTGCCAGCAGGGACCAATCTATGAACACTGAAGCTTTCTTT. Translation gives CASRDQSMNTEAFF.

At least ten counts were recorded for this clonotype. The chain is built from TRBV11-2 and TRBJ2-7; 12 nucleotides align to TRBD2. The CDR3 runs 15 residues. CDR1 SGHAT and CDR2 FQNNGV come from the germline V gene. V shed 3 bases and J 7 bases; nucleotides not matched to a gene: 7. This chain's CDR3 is CASSFVALAGGEQYF. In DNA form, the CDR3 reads TGTGCCAGCAGCTTCGTAGCCCTAGCGGGGGGGGAGCAGTACTTC.

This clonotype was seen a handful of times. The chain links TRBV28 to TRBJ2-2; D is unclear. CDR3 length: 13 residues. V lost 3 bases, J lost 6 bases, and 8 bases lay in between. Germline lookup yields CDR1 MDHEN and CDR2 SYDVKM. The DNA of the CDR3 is TGTGCCAGCAGTTTTCGCCGGGCCGGGGAGCTGTTTTTT. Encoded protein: CASSFRRAGELFF.

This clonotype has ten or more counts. CDR3 nucleotide sequence: TGCAGTGCTAGAAGACTAGCTGTAGAGACCCAGTACTTC. Translation: CSARRLAVETQYF. This chain links TRBV20-1 with TRBJ2-5; 7 bases agree with TRBD2. With V trimmed by 2 bases and J by 4 bases, 4 bases remained unmatched. This CDR3 is 13 amino acids long. Germline assignment: CDR1 DFQATT and CDR2 SNEGSKA (reference sequence).

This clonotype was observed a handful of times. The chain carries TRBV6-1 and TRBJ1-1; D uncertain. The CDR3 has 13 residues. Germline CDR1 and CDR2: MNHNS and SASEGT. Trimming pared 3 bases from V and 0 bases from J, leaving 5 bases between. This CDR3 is CASSDMVNTEAFF. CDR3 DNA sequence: TGTGCCAGCAGTGATATGGTGAACACTGAAGCTTTCTTT.

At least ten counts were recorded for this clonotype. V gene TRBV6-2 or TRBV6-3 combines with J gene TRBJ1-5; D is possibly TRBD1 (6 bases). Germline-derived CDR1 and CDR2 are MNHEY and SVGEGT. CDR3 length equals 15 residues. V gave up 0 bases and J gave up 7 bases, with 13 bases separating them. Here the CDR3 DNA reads TGTGCCAGCAGTTACTCGAGGGGGATGAGGCAGCCCCAGCATTTT. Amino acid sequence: CASSYSRGMRQPQHF.

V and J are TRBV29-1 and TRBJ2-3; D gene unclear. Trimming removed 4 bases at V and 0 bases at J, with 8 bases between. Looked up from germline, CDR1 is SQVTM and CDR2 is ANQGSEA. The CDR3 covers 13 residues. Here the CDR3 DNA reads TGCAGCGTTGCTGGGCCCAGCACAGATACGCAGTATTTT. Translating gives CSVAGPSTDTQYF.

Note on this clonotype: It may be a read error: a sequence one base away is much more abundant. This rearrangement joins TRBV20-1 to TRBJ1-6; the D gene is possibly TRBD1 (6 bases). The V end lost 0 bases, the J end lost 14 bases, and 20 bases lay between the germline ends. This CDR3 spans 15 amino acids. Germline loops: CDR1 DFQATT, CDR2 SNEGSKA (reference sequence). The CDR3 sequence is CSARDPQHRVRSLHF. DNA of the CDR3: TGCAGTGCTAGAGACCCCCAACACAGGGTGCGATCCCTCCACTTT.

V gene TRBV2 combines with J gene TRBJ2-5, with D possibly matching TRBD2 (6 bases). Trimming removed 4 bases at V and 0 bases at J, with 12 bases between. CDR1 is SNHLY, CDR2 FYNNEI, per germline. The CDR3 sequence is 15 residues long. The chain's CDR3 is CASSVVAAHQETQYF. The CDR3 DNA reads TGTGCCAGCAGTGTAGTAGCGGCCCACCAAGAGACCCAGTACTTC.

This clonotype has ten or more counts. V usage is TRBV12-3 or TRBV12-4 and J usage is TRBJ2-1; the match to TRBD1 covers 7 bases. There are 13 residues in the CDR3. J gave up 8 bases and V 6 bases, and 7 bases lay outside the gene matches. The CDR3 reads CASSRNRGDEQFF. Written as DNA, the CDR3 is TGTGCCAGCAGCCGAAACAGGGGCGATGAGCAGTTCTTC.

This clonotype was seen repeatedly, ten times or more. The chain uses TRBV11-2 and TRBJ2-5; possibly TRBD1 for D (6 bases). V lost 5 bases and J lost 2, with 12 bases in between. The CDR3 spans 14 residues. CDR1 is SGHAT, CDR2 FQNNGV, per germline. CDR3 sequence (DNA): TGTGCCAGCAGCACGCAGGGGATTCAAGAGACCCAGTACTTC. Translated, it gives CASSTQGIQETQYF.

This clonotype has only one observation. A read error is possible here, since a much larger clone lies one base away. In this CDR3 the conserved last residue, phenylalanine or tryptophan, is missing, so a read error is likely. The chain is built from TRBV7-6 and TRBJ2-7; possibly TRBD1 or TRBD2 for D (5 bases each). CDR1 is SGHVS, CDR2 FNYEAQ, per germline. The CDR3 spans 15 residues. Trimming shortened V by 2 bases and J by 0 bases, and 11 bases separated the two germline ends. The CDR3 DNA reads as TGTGCCAGCAGCTTATCAGGGACCGGCTCCTACGAGCAGTACCTC. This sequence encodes CASSLSGTGSYEQYL.

Here the CDR3 reads CASSYLQGKGGAFF. CDR3 coding DNA: TGTGCCAGCAGTTACTTACAGGGGAAGGGGGGAGCTTTCTTT. The genes are TRBV6-5 and TRBJ1-1; 7 nucleotides line up with TRBD1. The CDR3 runs 14 residues. Germline lookup yields CDR1 MNHEY and CDR2 SVGAGI. The trim removed 1 base at V and 10 bases at J, leaving 9 bases unmatched.

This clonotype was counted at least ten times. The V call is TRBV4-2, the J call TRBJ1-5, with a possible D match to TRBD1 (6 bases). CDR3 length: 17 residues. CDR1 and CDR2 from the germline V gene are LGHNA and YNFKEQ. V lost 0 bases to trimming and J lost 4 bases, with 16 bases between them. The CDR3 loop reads CASSQDDPPGANQPQHF. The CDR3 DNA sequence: TGTGCCAGCAGCCAAGATGACCCCCCAGGGGCTAATCAGCCCCAGCATTTT.

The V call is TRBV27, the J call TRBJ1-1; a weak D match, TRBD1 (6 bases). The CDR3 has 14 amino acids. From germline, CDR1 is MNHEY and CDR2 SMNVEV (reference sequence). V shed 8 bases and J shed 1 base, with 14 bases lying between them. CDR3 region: CASRNEQGNTEAFF. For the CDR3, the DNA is TGTGCCAGCCGCAACGAACAGGGGAACACTGAAGCTTTCTTT.

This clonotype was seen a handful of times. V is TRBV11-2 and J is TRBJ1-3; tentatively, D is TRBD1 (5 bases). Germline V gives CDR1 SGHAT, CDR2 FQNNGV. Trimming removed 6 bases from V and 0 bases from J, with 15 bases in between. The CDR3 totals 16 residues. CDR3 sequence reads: CASSFPGWTSGNTIYF. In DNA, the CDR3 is TGTGCCAGCAGTTTTCCAGGGTGGACCTCTGGAAACACCATATATTTT.

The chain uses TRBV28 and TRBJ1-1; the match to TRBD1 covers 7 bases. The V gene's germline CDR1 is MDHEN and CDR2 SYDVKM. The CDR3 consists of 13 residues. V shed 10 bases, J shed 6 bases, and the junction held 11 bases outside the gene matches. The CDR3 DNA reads TGTGCCACCTTCGGACAGGTAGACTCTGAAGCTTTCTTT. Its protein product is CATFGQVDSEAFF.

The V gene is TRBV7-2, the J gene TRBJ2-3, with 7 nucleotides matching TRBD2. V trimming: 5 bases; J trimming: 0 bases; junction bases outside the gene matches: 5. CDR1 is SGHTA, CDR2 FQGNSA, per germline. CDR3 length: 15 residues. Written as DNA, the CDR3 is TGTGCCAGCAGCCCCCAGCGGGACAGCACAGATACGCAGTATTTT. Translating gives CASSPQRDSTDTQYF.

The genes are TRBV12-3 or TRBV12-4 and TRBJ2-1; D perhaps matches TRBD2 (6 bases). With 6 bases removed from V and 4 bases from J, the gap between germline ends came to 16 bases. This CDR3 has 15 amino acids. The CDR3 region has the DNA TGTGCCAGCAGAGAGCCGGGACTCTTTTACAATGAGCAGTTCTTC. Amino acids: CASREPGLFYNEQFF.